This TCR beta chain was recovered during a study of T cells after yellow fever vaccination. This clonotype occurred many times. TCRdb analysed the 5' RACE reads with MiXCR anew, one entry per CDR3 protein. The sample has 620,000 or so distinct CDR3 sequences, less than 20% seen once. V trimming: 0 bases; J trimming: 1 base; junction bases outside the gene matches: 10. This CDR3 is 19 amino acids long. Germline values: CDR1 PRHDT, CDR2 FYEKMQ (reference sequence). The sequenced sample was PBMCs, obtained 5 days after the first yellow fever vaccination. J is TRBJ2-4 and V is TRBV13; TRBD2 agrees at 9 bases. This TCR was sampled from a young man who received the YFV17D yellow fever vaccine. The CDR3 region has the DNA TGTGCCAGCAGCTTAGGGGCGACGGCGGGGGGGCCGGCCAAAAACATTCAGTACTTC. This sequence encodes CASSLGATAGGPAKNIQYF.